This T cell receptor beta chain was retrieved from a study of T-cell memory formation after mild COVID-19. TCR alpha and TCR beta cDNA libraries with sample barcodes and UMIs came from 5'RACE using constant-segment primers. MiXCR was run by TCRdb on the 5' RACE reads, yielding one entry per CDR3 protein. The sample has approximately 340,000 distinct CDR3 sequences, more than 15% seen once. Points from the study as a whole: The CD4+ clones that contracted clustered mainly within CM and EM, and the CD8+ clones concentrated in EMRA. Clones that got smaller from day 15 to 85 had even CD4/CD8, while clones growing later tipped toward CD4+. Pre-infection memory contained some responding clones, which suggested that cross-reactive memory had joined.

This clonotype was seen a handful of times. The antigen remains undetermined. Germline V gene sequence: CDR1 SGHRS, CDR2 YFSETQ. This CDR3 has 13 residues. V lost 0 bases, J lost 7 bases, and 10 bases lay in between. This TCR was sampled from a man between 18 and 29 years old who had mild COVID-19 (a few samples of this study predate the infection). Cell type and time point are not known. The sequenced sample was PBMCs or a T cell subset sorted from them (not recorded which). V usage is TRBV5-1 and J usage is TRBJ2-5; D is possibly TRBD1 (5 bases). The CDR3 coding sequence is TGCGCCAGCAGCTTGGAAGGGCAGGGGACCCAGTACTTC. Protein: CASSLEGQGTQYF.